The next 5 T cell receptor beta chains were all read from a single sample in a study of blood T cells in healthy people across ages. A sample-barcoded 5' primer and a J-beta primer mix were used in a second PCR of roughly 7 to 12 cycles. TCRdb itself ran the 5' RACE reads through MiXCR, one entry per CDR3 protein. The data hold 1.4 million or so distinct CDR3 sequences, with approximately 43% observed a single time. Material: blood. Receptors originate from a woman under 30 in good health.

The chain couples TRBV24-1 to TRBJ2-5; TRBD1 aligns across 7 bases. Losses at the gene ends were 7 bases for V and 2 bases for J; bases not matched to a gene: 15. This CDR3 region has 17 residues. Germline V gene data show CDR1 as KGHDR and CDR2 as SFDVKD. The CDR3, as DNA: TGTGCCACCAGAGACCCAAGACAGGGTGAAAGACAAGAGACCCAGTACTTC. It is translated as CATRDPRQGERQETQYF.

The chain carries TRBV11-2 and TRBJ1-6; D is perhaps TRBD1 (5 bases). Trimming took off 4 bases at V and 7 bases at J, with 20 bases between the two ends. Germline V gene data show CDR1 as SGHAT and CDR2 as FQNNGV. This CDR3 region has 17 residues. The CDR3: CASSSPMGVSNNSPLHF. CDR3 DNA: TGTGCCAGCAGCTCGCCAATGGGGGTATCTAACAATTCACCCCTCCACTTT.

The gene calls are TRBV20-1 and TRBJ2-5, with 8 bases lining up with TRBD2. V lost 3 bases to trimming and J lost 3 bases; unmatched junction nucleotides: 3. The CDR3 is 13 residues long. Germline assignment: CDR1 DFQATT and CDR2 SNEGSKA (reference sequence). The CDR3 nucleotides are TGCAGTGCTAGTAGGACTAGCAAAGAGACCCAGTACTTC. It encodes CSASRTSKETQYF.

A word on this clonotype: Germline and junction disagree at one end, which may indicate a read error. The chain carries TRBV7-7 and TRBJ2-2, with a weak D call TRBD2 (5 bases). Looked up from germline, CDR1 is SSHAT and CDR2 is FNYEAQ (reference sequence). The length of the CDR3 is 15 residues. CDR3 sequence: CASSLAMGNTGELFF. CDR3 in DNA: TGTGCTAGCAGCTTAGCGATGGGGAACACCGGGGAGCTGTTTTTT.

V and J are TRBV29-1 and TRBJ2-5, with unresolved D. The end of the DNA fits TRBJ2-7 better, so the J call may be wrong. The CDR3 is made up of 11 amino acids. Per the germline V gene, CDR1 is SQVTM and CDR2 is ANQGSEA. Here the CDR3 reads CSAGSSSEQYF. CDR3 DNA: TGCAGCGCCGGGTCTTCGAGCGAGCAGTACTTC.